This is a list of T cell receptor beta chains from one sample in a study of cytomegalovirus exposure and HLA in healthy donors. Clones were sequenced by immunoSEQ multiplex PCR, and TCRdb holds only the in-frame ones, with some missing. The listing records tens of thousands of clones. Sequencing was done on a sample of PBMCs. The receptors derive from a male donor in good health and CMV-seronegative. The CDR3 runs from the conserved cysteine through the conserved F or W.

>TRBJ2-3|15|TRBV28
CATGGTSGTSDTQYF
>TRBJ2-7|14|TRBV6-1
CASSEGSGGYEQYF
>TRBJ2-5|16|TRBV9
CANAAAGPPREETQYF
>TRBJ1-4|14|TRBV10-3
CAISEMEDREKLFF
>TRBJ2-5|14|TRBV27
CASSSLRQAETQYF
>TRBJ2-7|14|TRBV28
CASSGSGTREKQYF
>TRBJ2-3|18|TRBV7-2
CASSPARGLAGATDTQYF
>TRBJ2-2|14|TRBV7-9
CASSPGTATGELFF
>TRBJ1-1|13|TRBV19
CASSSRGNTEAFF
>TRBJ1-1|15|TRBV5-1
CASSTGQGGTTEAFF
>TRBJ2-5|15|TRBV15
CATSRFTGVRETQYF
>TRBJ2-7|15|TRBV7-2
CASSLAGTSDYEQYF
>TRBJ2-7|12|TRBV29-1
CSVVGSAHEQYF
>TRBJ2-1|12|TRBV29-1
CSVAGEVSEQFF
>TRBJ2-3|15|TRBV4-1
CASSQDRQITDTQYF
>TRBJ1-4|15|TRBV6-1
CASSAAGAGSEKLFF
>TRBJ2-7|14|TRBV4-3
CASSPGTGLYEQYF
>TRBJ2-5|14|TRBV28
CASSPGGHQETQYF